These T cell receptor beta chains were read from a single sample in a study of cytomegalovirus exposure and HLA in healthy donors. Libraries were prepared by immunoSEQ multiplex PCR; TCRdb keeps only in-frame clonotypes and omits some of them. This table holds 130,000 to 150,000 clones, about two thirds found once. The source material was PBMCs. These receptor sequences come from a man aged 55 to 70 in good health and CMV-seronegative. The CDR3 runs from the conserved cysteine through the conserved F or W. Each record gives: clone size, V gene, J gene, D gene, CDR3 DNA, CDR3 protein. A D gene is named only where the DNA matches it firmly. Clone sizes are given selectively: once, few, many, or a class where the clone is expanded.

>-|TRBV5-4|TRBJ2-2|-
TGTGCCAGCAGCTTGGGACTAGAACCCGGGGAGCTGTTTTTT
CASSLGLEPGELFF
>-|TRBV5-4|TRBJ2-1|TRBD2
TGTGCCAGCAGCTTAGCAGGACTAGCAAGAGATGAGCAGTTCTTC
CASSLAGLARDEQFF
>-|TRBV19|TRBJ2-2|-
TGTGCCAGTAGTAAGACAGCCAACACCGGGGAGCTGTTTTTT
CASSKTANTGELFF
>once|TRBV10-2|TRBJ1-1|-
TGCGCCAGCAGTCAGGTATTGTTAACTGAAGCTTTCTTT
CASSQVLLTEAFF
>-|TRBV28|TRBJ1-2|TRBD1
TGTGCCAGCAGTGGAGGGACAGTCTTCTATGGCTACACCTTC
CASSGGTVFYGYTF
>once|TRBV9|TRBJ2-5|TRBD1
TGTGCCAGCAGGGGACAGGGAGGAGAGACCCAGTACTTC
CASRGQGGETQYF
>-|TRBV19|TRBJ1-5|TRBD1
TGTGCCAGTAGTATGTTGGACAGGGGGTATCAGCCCCAGCATTTT
CASSMLDRGYQPQHF
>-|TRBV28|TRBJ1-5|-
TGTGCCAGCAGTGTCCACAAGGAGGATCAGCCCCAGCATTTT
CASSVHKEDQPQHF
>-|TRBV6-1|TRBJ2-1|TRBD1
TGTGCCAGCAGTGAACTCACAGGGGGCGGAGCCTACAATGAGCAGTTCTTC
CASSELTGGGAYNEQFF
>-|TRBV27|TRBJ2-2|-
TGTGCCAGCAGCTGGGACTTCACCGGGGAGCTGTTTTTT
CASSWDFTGELFF
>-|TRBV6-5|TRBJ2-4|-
TGTGCCAGCGCCCCCTCAGTGGAGCAAAACATTCAGTACTTC
CASAPSVEQNIQYF
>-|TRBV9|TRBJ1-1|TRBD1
TGTGCCAGCAGCCTAGCCGGGACAGGGGGCACTGAAGCTTTCTTT
CASSLAGTGGTEAFF
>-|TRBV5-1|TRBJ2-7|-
TGCGCCAGCAGCTTGGATACGACAGCCTACGAGCAGTACTTC
CASSLDTTAYEQYF
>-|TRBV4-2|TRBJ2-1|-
TGTGCCAGCAGCCAAGGGATTTGGGAAGAGAGGGTCGATGAGCAGTTCTTC
CASSQGIWEERVDEQFF
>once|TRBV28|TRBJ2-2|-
TGTGCCAGCAGGTGGACAGCGGAAAACACCGGGGAGCTGTTTTTT
CASRWTAENTGELFF
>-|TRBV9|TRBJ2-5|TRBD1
TGTGCCAGCAGCGTAGTCGACAGGGGTTTGGAGACCCAGTACTTC
CASSVVDRGLETQYF
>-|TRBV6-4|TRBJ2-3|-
TGTGCCAGCAGTGACGTCCCTACCGGGGATACGCAGTATTTT
CASSDVPTGDTQYF
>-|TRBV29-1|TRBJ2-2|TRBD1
TGCAGCGTCCGACAGGGAAGGGTTACCGGGGAGCTGTTTTTT
CSVRQGRVTGELFF
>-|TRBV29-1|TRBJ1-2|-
TGCAGCGTGAGGGGAACAGGCCCCAGGGGCTATGGCTACACCTTC
CSVRGTGPRGYGYTF
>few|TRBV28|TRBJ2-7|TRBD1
TGTGCCAGCAGCCGACCTGGACAGGGACGGGACGAGCAGTACTTC
CASSRPGQGRDEQYF
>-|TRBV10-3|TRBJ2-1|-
TGTGCCATCAGTGAGGCGTACCAGCAGTTCTTC
CAISEAYQQFF
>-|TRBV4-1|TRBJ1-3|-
TGCGCCAGCAGCCAAGCCGCCCAGGATGGAAACACCATATATTTT
CASSQAAQDGNTIYF
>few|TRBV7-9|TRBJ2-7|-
TGTTCCAGCAGCTTTTCACACGACGAGCAGTACTTC
CSSSFSHDEQYF
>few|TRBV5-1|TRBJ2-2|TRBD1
TGCGCCAGTTCCCTTCAGGGGGCGGAGACCGGGGAGCTGTTTTTT
CASSLQGAETGELFF
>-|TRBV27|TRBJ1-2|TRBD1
TGTGCCAGCAGTTTTGGTTGGGACAGGGTACCTTATGGCTACACCTTC
CASSFGWDRVPYGYTF
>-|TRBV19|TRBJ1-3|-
TGTGCCAGTAGTATTACAGGAAGTTTCTCTGGAAACACCATATATTTT
CASSITGSFSGNTIYF
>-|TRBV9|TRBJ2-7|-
TGTGCCAGCAGCCCTCCAGGCAGGGGTTCGTCCTACGAGCAGTACTTC
CASSPPGRGSSYEQYF
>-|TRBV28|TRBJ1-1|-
TGTGCCAGCCTTTCAAGCTCCCTCGGGAACACTGAAGCTTTCTTT
CASLSSSLGNTEAFF
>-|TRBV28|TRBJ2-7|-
TGTGCCAGCAGTATAAGGCTCAGGCCCTACGAGCAGTACTTC
CASSIRLRPYEQYF
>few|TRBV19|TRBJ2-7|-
TGTGCCAGTAGTCCCTTCATAGGAGTCTCCTACGAGCAGTACTTC
CASSPFIGVSYEQYF
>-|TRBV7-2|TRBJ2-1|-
TGTGCCAGCAGCCTAGCAGTGGGGGGTCAGTTCTTC
CASSLAVGGQFF
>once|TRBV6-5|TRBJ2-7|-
TGTGCCAGCAGTTACCCGTCCTACGAGCAGTACTTC
CASSYPSYEQYF
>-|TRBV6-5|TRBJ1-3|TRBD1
TGTGCCAGCAGTTCCACAGGGGAGGCAGGAAACACCATATATTTT
CASSSTGEAGNTIYF
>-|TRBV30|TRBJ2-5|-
TGTGCCTGGAGCAACAGAAAAGAGACCCAGTACTTC
CAWSNRKETQYF
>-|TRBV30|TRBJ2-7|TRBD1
TGTGCCTGGAGTGGTGGGACAGGGCCGGACGAGCAGTACTTC
CAWSGGTGPDEQYF
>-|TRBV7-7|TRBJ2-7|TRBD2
TGTGCTAGCAGCGCACTAGCGGGCTACGAGCAGTACTTC
CASSALAGYEQYF
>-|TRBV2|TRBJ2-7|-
TGTGCCAGCAGACGAAACTTTCAAGAGCAGTACTTC
CASRRNFQEQYF
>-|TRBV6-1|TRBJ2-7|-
TGTGCCAGCAGTGAACCGAGGGAGCAGTACTTC
CASSEPREQYF
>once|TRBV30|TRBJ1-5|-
TGTGCCTGGAGTCACGGACATGGCAATCAGCCCCAGCATTTT
CAWSHGHGNQPQHF
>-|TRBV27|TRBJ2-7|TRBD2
TGTGCCAGCAGCGCCAGCGGGAGAGTCGACGAGCAGTACTTC
CASSASGRVDEQYF
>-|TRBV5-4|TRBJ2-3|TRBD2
TGTGCCAGCAGCGATGGACTAGCGGGAGGGGGAGGGCCAGATACGCAGTATTTT
CASSDGLAGGGGPDTQYF
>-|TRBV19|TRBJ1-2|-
TGTGCCAGTAGTACCTCCGGAGAGACGGGGTTCGGCTACACCTTC
CASSTSGETGFGYTF
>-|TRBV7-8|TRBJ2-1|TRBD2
TGTGCCAGCAGCTTCCATCCGTACTACGAAGCGGGAGGCCTTGGGGATGAGCAGTTCTTC
CASSFHPYYEAGGLGDEQFF
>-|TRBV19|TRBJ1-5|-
TGTGCCAGTAGGGCAGATAGCAATCAGCCCCAGCATTTT
CASRADSNQPQHF
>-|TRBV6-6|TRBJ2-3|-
TGTGCCAGCAGTTACGGTAGGGGTGGACGCACAGATACGCAGTATTTT
CASSYGRGGRTDTQYF
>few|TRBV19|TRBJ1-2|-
TGTGCCAGTACCGGCCGGCAGGGTCAGGGCTATGGCTACACCTTC
CASTGRQGQGYGYTF
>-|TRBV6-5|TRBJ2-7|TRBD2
TGTGCCAGCAGTTACCGGACTAGCGGGAGCTACGAGCAGTACTTC
CASSYRTSGSYEQYF
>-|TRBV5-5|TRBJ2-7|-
TGTGCCAGCAACCCTAATCCAGGGCCCTACGAGCAGTACTTC
CASNPNPGPYEQYF
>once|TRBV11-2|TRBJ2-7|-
TGTGCCAGCAGCCCACACCCCCGGGACAACTACGAGCAGTACTTC
CASSPHPRDNYEQYF
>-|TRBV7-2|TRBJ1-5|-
TGTGCCAGCCGGGTGGCCGGGGAGGATCAGCCCCAGCATTTT
CASRVAGEDQPQHF
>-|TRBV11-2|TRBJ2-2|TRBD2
TGTGCCAGCAGCCCTTTAGCGGGGGCGAACACCGGGGAGCTGTTTTTT
CASSPLAGANTGELFF
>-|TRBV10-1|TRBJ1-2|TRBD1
TGCGCCAGCAGTGCGACAGGGAACTATGGCTACACCTTC
CASSATGNYGYTF
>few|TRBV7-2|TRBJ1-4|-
TGTGCCAGCAGCTTAGGGGGGGGAAGAAAGGAAAAACTGTTTTTT
CASSLGGGRKEKLFF
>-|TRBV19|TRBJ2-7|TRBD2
TGTGCCAGTAGTATCGCACTAGCGGGAGCCTACGAGCAGTACTTC
CASSIALAGAYEQYF
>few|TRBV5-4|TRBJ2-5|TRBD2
TGTGCCAGCAGCCACGGGAGACTAGCGGGCAGGGGGACCCAGTACTTC
CASSHGRLAGRGTQYF